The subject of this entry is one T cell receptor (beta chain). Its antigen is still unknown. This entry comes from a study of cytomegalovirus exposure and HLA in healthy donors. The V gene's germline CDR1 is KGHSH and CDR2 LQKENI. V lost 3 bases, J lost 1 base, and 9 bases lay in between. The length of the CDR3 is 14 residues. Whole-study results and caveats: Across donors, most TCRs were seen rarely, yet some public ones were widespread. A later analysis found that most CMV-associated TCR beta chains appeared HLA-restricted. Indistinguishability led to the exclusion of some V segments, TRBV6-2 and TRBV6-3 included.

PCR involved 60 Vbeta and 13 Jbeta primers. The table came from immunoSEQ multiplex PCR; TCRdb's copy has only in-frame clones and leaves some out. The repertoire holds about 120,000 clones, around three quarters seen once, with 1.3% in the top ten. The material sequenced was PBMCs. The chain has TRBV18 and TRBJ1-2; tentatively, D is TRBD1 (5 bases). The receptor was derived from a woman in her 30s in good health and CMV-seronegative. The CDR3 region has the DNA TGTGCCAGCTCACCCCAGGGTTATAACTATGGCTACACCTTC. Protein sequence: CASSPQGYNYGYTF.